The TCR beta chain described here comes from a study of T cells in Graves' hyperthyroidism and ophthalmopathy. Whole-study results and caveats: In validation, the model predicted ophthalmopathy. These predictions came a median about 6.5 months before onset.

It was considered stable Graves' hyperthyroidism when ophthalmopathy did not progress within 18 months. Diagnoses used clinical symptoms, serum thyroxine and TRAb, thyroid ultrasound and orbital computed tomography. The V and J ends lost 5 bases and 6 bases respectively, with 10 bases between them. The germline V gene encodes CDR1 KGHDR and CDR2 SFDVKD. This CDR3 has 13 amino acids. TCR beta CDR3 sequences were amplified from RNA transcripts. First-round RT-PCR targeting the TCR CDR3 was performed with the HTBI primer set. TCRdb re-derived calls from the multiplex PCR reads in MiXCR, one entry per CDR3 protein. There are approximately 500,000 distinct CDR3 sequences in the sample; approximately 44% occur only once, and approximately 7.5% lies in the top ten. Of note for this clonotype: Its antigen is as yet unknown.

The sample taken for sequencing was peripheral blood or thyroid tissue (not recorded which). The receptor was isolated from a woman aged 18-29 years with Graves' hyperthyroidism. The chain uses TRBV24-1 and TRBJ1-5; perhaps TRBD1 as D (5 bases). In DNA, the CDR3 is TGTGCCACCAGTGTCCAGGGTATTCAGCCCCAGCATTTT. Protein product: CATSVQGIQPQHF.